A single T cell receptor (beta chain) is shown here with its context. The target antigen is unknown. The germline gives CDR1 SSHAT, CDR2 FNYEAQ (reference sequence). CDR3 length: 16 amino acids. V was pared by 5 bases and J by 2 bases, with 17 bases between. Some clones are missing from TCRdb's copy, which holds only in-frame ones; the method was immunoSEQ multiplex PCR. The repertoire has a few thousand clones, about 90% of them found once; the top ten carry about 3.6%. This specimen comes from a study of Tregs in tolerant kidney transplant recipients. The chain carries TRBV7-7 and TRBJ2-3; D might be TRBD1 (6 bases). The clonotype was recovered from a human patient who received a combined kidney and bone marrow transplant. The specimen comprised Tregs from blood cultured with allogeneic cells, sampled before the transplant. The CDR3 DNA reads TGTGCCAGCAGCCCGTTACCGGGACATCTCACAGATACGCAGTATTTT. Encoded protein: CASSPLPGHLTDTQYF.